Reported below is one TCR beta chain. The sample holds a few counts of this clone. The antigen it recognizes is unknown. Qualities for individual bases were not recorded, and no much larger clone is one base off. The data were obtained in a study of Ad26.COV2.S vaccination and SARS-CoV-2 variants (dated by TCRdb to the early 2020s). About the full investigation: Donors in the vaccine arm were drawn from COV1001, a phase I-IIa trial of Ad26.COV2.S in healthy adults that was multicentre, randomized, double-blind and placebo-controlled. Ad26.COV2.S was administered intramuscularly at a dose of 5x10^10 or 1x10^11 viral particles, either as one shot or as two shots given 56 days apart. TCRbeta repertoire sequencing was used to assess the specificity and breadth of SARS-CoV-2-reactive T cell receptors after Ad26.COV2.S vaccination. A total of 32 samples were included in the TCR-sequenced set, comprising around 19 Ad26.COV2.S vaccine recipients, 5 placebo recipients and 8 SARS-CoV-2 convalescent individuals. Participants in the trial were split at random into five groups of five each, receiving low-dose or high-dose Ad26.COV2.S once or twice, or else placebo on both occasions. Blinding of investigators to trial group allocation was maintained during experiments and outcome assessment. Here is what the overall study found, with its caveats: Ad26.COV2.S recipients had higher spike-specific TCR breadth than placebo recipients (P = 0.0014). Non-spike TCR breadth was comparable between vaccine and placebo recipients, consistent with the vaccine containing only spike. After vaccination, spike-specific CD8+ and CD4+ T cell responses were reported to show substantial breadth. According to the authors, total T cell responses may have been underestimated by the TCR breadth and depth analyses. The study was not powered for comparison of responses between vaccine doses or regimens.

Inclusive of the bounding cysteine and phenylalanine, the CDR3 is 14 residues long. This entry keeps only the CDR3 DNA: 42 bases, framed from base 1. The germline V gene sets CDR1 to SGHVS and CDR2 to FNYEAQ. V loses 0 bases of germline sequence and J loses 9 bases, and the interval between the two ends is 9 bases. The immunoSEQ Assay was the method used to sequence TCRbeta CDR3 regions. After extraction, genomic DNA underwent amplification by bias-controlled multiplex PCR, followed by high-throughput sequencing. As for the original processing: Collapsing and filtering of sequences were performed to quantify the absolute abundance of each unique TCRbeta CDR3 region. T cell fraction was estimated by normalizing TCRbeta template counts to usable DNA, which was measured by amplifying reference genes present in all nucleated cells. Repertoire TCRs were annotated as SARS-CoV-2-specific when V gene, CDR3 amino acid sequence and J gene were exactly matched to a known reactive TCR set. MIRA supplied the reference SARS-CoV-2 TCR set, which was filtered for enrichment in COVID-19-positive ImmuneCODE repertoires so that public or cross-reactive TCRs were removed. Based on the MIRA antigens, annotated TCRs were further analysed at the level of specific ORF or position within ORF. Breadth was defined as the number of annotated unique rearrangements divided by the total number of unique productive rearrangements, and depth was defined as the summed frequency of the annotated unique rearrangements. Group comparisons of TCR breadth used two-sided Wilcoxon rank-sum tests. TCRdb holds this immuneACCESS table with in-frame rearrangements only. Some clones are missing; in checked studies, unresolved V genes explain under half, and the rest has no known cause. V, J and clone size were drawn from that table, and D and trimming were deduced from the DNA. This sample has 350,000 to 400,000 clones in its table, and around nine tenths of those were observed once. The ten largest clones capture 3.5% of the sample.

The sample's treatment or condition label is to be understood as: over 15 received Ad26.COV2.S at low or high dose, single or two shots; roughly 5 received placebo; per-sample allocation not given. For vaccine and placebo recipients, repertoires were sequenced using samples collected on day 63 after the first injection. In Cohort 1b, 25 or so adults aged 18-55 years were enrolled at a single site in Boston, USA, between 29 July and 7 August 2020. Ad26.COV2.S was a replication-incompetent adenovirus type 26 vector expressing a prefusion-stabilized SARS-CoV-2 spike protein from the original Wuhan strain.

The specimen was peripheral blood, collected in a trial of Ad26.COV2.S vaccine versus placebo. The chain is assembled from TRBV7-6 and TRBJ1-6; the D gene cannot be named for sure. The receptor comes from a person aged 18-65 years who received the Ad26.COV2.S COVID-19 vaccine or a placebo. The DNA sequence is as follows: TGTGCCAGCAGCTTAGCTCCGTTGGGTTCACCCCTCCACTTT. Translated, this is CASSLAPLGSPLHF.